The rows below give T cell receptor beta chains drawn from one sample of a study of T cells after yellow fever vaccination. TCRdb reprocessed the 5' RACE reads via MiXCR and lists one record per CDR3 protein. The sample yields around 530,000 distinct CDR3 sequences, around 17% seen once. Sequencing was performed on PBMCs, taken 5 to 6 days after the first yellow fever vaccination. These TCRs come from a man between 18 and 29 years old who received the YFV17D yellow fever vaccine. Both conserved end residues are part of each CDR3. Each record gives: clone size, J gene, V gene, D gene, CDR3 protein, CDR3 DNA. The D gene is left open where the match is weak. Only part of the rows carry a size: once, few, many, or a class if the clone is expanded.

clone_size: .
j_call: TRBJ2-2
v_call: TRBV24-1
d_call: TRBD1
cdr3_aa: CATSPGTATGELFF
cdr3_nt: TGTGCCACCTCCCCCGGGACAGCGACCGGGGAGCTGTTTTTT

clone_size: many
j_call: TRBJ1-5
v_call: TRBV4-1
d_call: .
cdr3_aa: CASSGPDSNQPQHF
cdr3_nt: TGCGCCAGCAGCGGGCCCGATAGCAATCAGCCCCAGCATTTT

clone_size: .
j_call: TRBJ2-3
v_call: TRBV28
d_call: TRBD2
cdr3_aa: CAGKIAGATDTQYF
cdr3_nt: TGTGCCGGCAAAATAGCGGGAGCCACAGATACGCAGTATTTT

clone_size: many
j_call: TRBJ2-5
v_call: TRBV7-2
d_call: .
cdr3_aa: CASSLGILQETQYF
cdr3_nt: TGTGCCAGCAGCTTAGGTATCCTCCAAGAGACCCAGTACTTC

clone_size: .
j_call: TRBJ1-2
v_call: TRBV7-9
d_call: .
cdr3_aa: CASGTRANYGYTF
cdr3_nt: TGTGCCAGCGGGACAAGAGCTAACTATGGCTACACCTTC

clone_size: few
j_call: TRBJ2-3
v_call: TRBV7-2
d_call: TRBD1
cdr3_aa: CASSSDRGFTDTQYF
cdr3_nt: TGTGCCAGCAGCTCGGACAGGGGGTTTACAGATACGCAGTATTTT

clone_size: few
j_call: TRBJ1-1
v_call: TRBV30
d_call: TRBD1
cdr3_aa: CARFRGMVAFF
cdr3_nt: TGTGCCCGATTCAGGGGGATGGTAGCTTTCTTT

clone_size: .
j_call: TRBJ2-2
v_call: TRBV4-3
d_call: .
cdr3_aa: CASSQEPGAFANTGELFF
cdr3_nt: TGCGCCAGCAGCCAAGAACCAGGGGCCTTTGCGAACACCGGGGAGCTGTTTTTT

clone_size: few
j_call: TRBJ2-7
v_call: TRBV4-1
d_call: .
cdr3_aa: CASSQEGQASEQYF
cdr3_nt: TGCGCCAGCAGCCAAGAGGGTCAAGCGAGTGAGCAGTACTTC

clone_size: few
j_call: TRBJ1-6
v_call: TRBV7-2
d_call: .
cdr3_aa: CASSLWRRGENSPLHF
cdr3_nt: TGTGCCAGCAGCTTATGGAGACGGGGTGAAAATTCACCCCTCCACTTT

clone_size: .
j_call: TRBJ1-5
v_call: TRBV7-9
d_call: TRBD1
cdr3_aa: CASSLTGALYQPQHF
cdr3_nt: TGTGCCAGCAGCTTAACAGGGGCATTGTATCAGCCCCAGCATTTT

clone_size: few
j_call: TRBJ1-1
v_call: TRBV13
d_call: .
cdr3_aa: CASNSMNTEAFF
cdr3_nt: TGTGCCAGCAACTCAATGAACACTGAAGCTTTCTTT

clone_size: few
j_call: TRBJ2-1
v_call: TRBV12-3/TRBV12-4
d_call: .
cdr3_aa: CASSQTGVNEQFF
cdr3_nt: TGTGCCAGCAGTCAGACAGGCGTCAATGAGCAGTTCTTC

clone_size: .
j_call: TRBJ2-7
v_call: TRBV7-6
d_call: .
cdr3_aa: CASSLDAAQGSYEQYF
cdr3_nt: TGTGCCAGCAGCTTAGATGCAGCGCAGGGTTCCTACGAGCAGTACTTC

clone_size: few
j_call: TRBJ2-7
v_call: TRBV5-1
d_call: TRBD1
cdr3_aa: CASGPTGTGLYEQYF
cdr3_nt: TGCGCCAGCGGACCCACCGGGACAGGACTCTACGAGCAGTACTTC

clone_size: few
j_call: TRBJ1-1
v_call: TRBV5-4
d_call: TRBD1
cdr3_aa: CASSSDSGQGLNTEAFF
cdr3_nt: TGTGCCAGCAGCTCCGATTCGGGACAGGGGTTGAACACTGAAGCTTTCTTT

clone_size: .
j_call: TRBJ2-3
v_call: TRBV7-6
d_call: .
cdr3_aa: CASSRGGGWTDTQYF
cdr3_nt: TGTGCCAGCAGCAGGGGTGGAGGCTGGACAGATACGCAGTATTTT

clone_size: .
j_call: TRBJ2-5
v_call: TRBV4-1
d_call: TRBD1
cdr3_aa: CASSRGTGGVETQYF
cdr3_nt: TGCGCCAGCAGCCGTGGGACAGGGGGGGTGGAGACCCAGTACTTC

clone_size: .
j_call: TRBJ1-3
v_call: TRBV5-1
d_call: .
cdr3_aa: CASSLSEHGRNTIYF
cdr3_nt: TGCGCCAGCAGCTTGTCAGAGCATGGGCGAAACACCATATATTTT

clone_size: few
j_call: TRBJ1-5
v_call: TRBV18
d_call: .
cdr3_aa: CASSPDSNSNQPQHF
cdr3_nt: TGTGCCAGCTCACCGGACTCAAATAGCAATCAGCCCCAGCATTTT

clone_size: .
j_call: TRBJ2-7
v_call: TRBV7-8
d_call: .
cdr3_aa: CASSLPGASRGEQYF
cdr3_nt: TGTGCCAGCAGCTTACCCGGGGCATCCCGGGGGGAGCAGTACTTC

clone_size: few
j_call: TRBJ1-5
v_call: TRBV20-1
d_call: .
cdr3_aa: CSAKGSGSNQPQHF
cdr3_nt: TGCAGTGCTAAGGGGTCCGGTAGCAATCAGCCCCAGCATTTT

clone_size: .
j_call: TRBJ2-3
v_call: TRBV11-2
d_call: .
cdr3_aa: CSTDTQYF
cdr3_nt: TGTTCCACAGATACGCAGTATTTT

clone_size: few
j_call: TRBJ1-6
v_call: TRBV4-1
d_call: .
cdr3_aa: CASSQDGGVYSPLHF
cdr3_nt: TGCGCCAGCAGCCAAGATGGGGGGGTTTATTCACCCCTCCACTTT

clone_size: .
j_call: TRBJ2-1
v_call: TRBV12-3/TRBV12-4
d_call: .
cdr3_aa: CASSLSGNVYNEQFF
cdr3_nt: TGTGCCAGCAGTTTATCAGGGAATGTTTACAATGAGCAGTTCTTC

clone_size: few
j_call: TRBJ2-5
v_call: TRBV20-1
d_call: TRBD2
cdr3_aa: CSALRTSGEETQYF
cdr3_nt: TGCAGTGCGCTAAGGACTAGCGGGGAAGAGACCCAGTACTTC

clone_size: few
j_call: TRBJ1-4
v_call: TRBV30
d_call: .
cdr3_aa: CAWSVAEDEKLFF
cdr3_nt: TGTGCCTGGAGTGTAGCGGAAGATGAAAAACTGTTTTTT

clone_size: .
j_call: TRBJ1-1
v_call: TRBV27
d_call: .
cdr3_aa: CASSPRVGLNTEAFF
cdr3_nt: TGTGCCAGCAGTCCCCGTGTAGGATTGAACACTGAAGCTTTCTTT

clone_size: few
j_call: TRBJ2-5
v_call: TRBV2
d_call: TRBD1
cdr3_aa: CASRNPGGTETQYF
cdr3_nt: TGTGCCAGCAGAAATCCAGGGGGCACGGAGACCCAGTACTTC

clone_size: few
j_call: TRBJ1-2
v_call: TRBV7-3
d_call: TRBD1
cdr3_aa: CASSLMAGGADHLGYTF
cdr3_nt: TGTGCCAGCAGCTTAATGGCAGGGGGCGCGGACCACCTTGGCTACACCTTC

clone_size: .
j_call: TRBJ2-1
v_call: TRBV4-1
d_call: .
cdr3_aa: CASSQVRSQGREQFF
cdr3_nt: TGCGCCAGCAGCCAAGTACGTAGTCAGGGTCGCGAGCAGTTCTTC

clone_size: many
j_call: TRBJ2-1
v_call: TRBV5-1
d_call: .
cdr3_aa: CASSLEVASAGWQFF
cdr3_nt: TGCGCCAGCAGCTTGGAGGTGGCTAGCGCGGGGTGGCAGTTCTTC